This T cell receptor beta chain was captured in a study of T cells in women clearing cervical HPV infection. Study-wide background: Controls' single incident HPV16 infection cleared within 12 months without precancer. Case blood was drawn a median around 140 days after lesion detection.

Average input was approximately 1,200 ng genomic DNA for immunoSEQ TCR beta CDR3 amplification. The assay was immunoSEQ multiplex PCR, and TCRdb's table has in-frame clones only and misses some. The specimen's table records roughly 35,000 clones. In regard to this clone: Its antigen is still unknown. The missing CDR3 end, 3 residues past where the read stops, is filled in from the germline J gene.

The V and J ends lost 4 bases and 5 bases respectively, with 11 bases between them. Germline V CDR1 and CDR2: SNHLY, FYNNEI. This CDR3 is built from 14 residues. General study results and limits: A classifier using richness and V gene abundances reached an AUC of under 0.9.

The origin of this receptor is a woman aged 18 to 75 with a cervical HPV16 infection that either progressed to CIN3+ or cleared (not recorded which). Sequencing used blood buffy coat. V is TRBV2 and J is TRBJ1-4; possible D gene TRBD1, 6 bases. CDR3 loop: CASSGRGGNEKLFF. The CDR3 bases that were read are TGTGCCAGCAGTGGCAGGGGAGGGAATGAAAAA.